The rows below give T cell receptor beta chains drawn from one sample of a study of blood T cell repertoires in COVID-19. Here immunoSEQ multiplex PCR was the method, and the copy in TCRdb shows in-frame clones only, minus some. The sample includes around 390,000 clones, more than 75% of them seen just once. The sequenced sample was PBMCs or T cells enriched from blood (not recorded which). Source of these receptors: a woman in her fifties or sixties who had recovered from COVID-19. Each CDR3 is given with its conserved first and last residue. The D gene is left open where the match is weak. Clone size is shown for a subset of rows, as once, few, many or a class of expanded clone.

V gene	D gene	clone size	J gene	CDR3 DNA	CDR3 protein
TRBV6-5	.	.	TRBJ2-5	TGTGCCAGCAGTTGGGCCGGGACTGGAGAGACCCAGTACTTC	CASSWAGTGETQYF
TRBV3-1/TRBV3-2	.	.	TRBJ1-5	TGTGCCAGCAGCCAAAATATTGGGGGGGACCAGCATTTT	CASSQNIGGDQHF
TRBV6-5	.	many	TRBJ1-6	TGTGCCAGCAGCCGCGCCTACTCCTATAATTCACCCCTCCACTTT	CASSRAYSYNSPLHF
TRBV2	.	.	TRBJ1-2	TGTGCCAGCAGGGGCCCGGGACTTAAGGCCTATGGCTACACCTTC	CASRGPGLKAYGYTF
TRBV3-1/TRBV3-2	.	.	TRBJ2-5	TGTGCCAGCAGCCAAGGGGGGCTTCTACAAGAGACCCAGTACTTC	CASSQGGLLQETQYF
TRBV4-2	.	few	TRBJ2-2	TGTGCCAGCAGCCCAGGGGTGGTTAGATCCGGGGAGCTGTTTTTT	CASSPGVVRSGELFF
TRBV11-2	TRBD2	.	TRBJ2-1	TGTGCCAGCAGCTCCCCGGGACTAGCGGGCTCCCTCTCCTACAATGAGCAGTTCTTC	CASSSPGLAGSLSYNEQFF
TRBV24-1	TRBD2	.	TRBJ2-1	TGTGCCACCAGTGACCGTCCGGGACTAGCGGGGGGGCAGGTCTACAATGAGCAGTTCTTC	CATSDRPGLAGGQVYNEQFF
TRBV19	TRBD2	.	TRBJ2-3	TGTGCCAGTAGTGGAGGACTAGACACAGATACGCAGTATTTT	CASSGGLDTDTQYF
TRBV7-2	.	.	TRBJ1-5	TGTGCCAGCAGCTCAGGCAGTGGGGCAGGTCAGCCCCAGCATTTT	CASSSGSGAGQPQHF
TRBV6-2/TRBV6-3	.	.	TRBJ2-7	TGTGCCAGCAGCTCCACAGGAGCTCGGATGAGCCCCTACGAGCAGTACTTC	CASSSTGARMSPYEQYF
TRBV18	.	few	TRBJ2-7	TGTGCCAGCTCAAAGCAGGGTACCTACGAGCAGTACTTC	CASSKQGTYEQYF
TRBV24-1	.	.	TRBJ1-2	TGTGCCACCAGTGATTTCACAGGGAGAGGCTACACCTTC	CATSDFTGRGYTF
TRBV28	TRBD2	.	TRBJ2-3	TGTGCCAGCAGTCTCATGCGACTAGCGCAACCCACAGATACGCAGTATTTT	CASSLMRLAQPTDTQYF
TRBV2	.	once	TRBJ1-1	TGTGCCAGCAGACCAAACGGGGTACTGAACACTGAAGCTTTCTTT	CASRPNGVLNTEAFF
TRBV6-1	.	.	TRBJ2-4	TGTGCCAGCAGTGAAGGGGCAGTCGAGTACTTC	CASSEGAVEYF
TRBV7-2	.	.	TRBJ1-2	TGTGCCAGCAGCTTAATCACTGTAGATCCCTTGTTTGGCTACACCTTC	CASSLITVDPLFGYTF
TRBV2	.	.	TRBJ2-1	TGTGCCAGCAGTCGAGGGCAGCCTGAGCAGTTCTTC	CASSRGQPEQFF
TRBV5-8	.	.	TRBJ1-2	TGTGCCAGCAGCATCACTCTCGGTATCTATGGCTACACCTTC	CASSITLGIYGYTF
TRBV6-5	.	once	TRBJ2-7	TGTGCCAGCAGTCCAGGGGGGGAGCAGTACTTC	CASSPGGEQYF
TRBV6-1	.	.	TRBJ1-6	TGTGCCAGCAGTGAAGGCGGAGGCTTCTCCTATAATTCACCCCTCCACTTT	CASSEGGGFSYNSPLHF
TRBV5-1	.	.	TRBJ2-1	TGCGCCAGCAGCACCCGGGGGGCTAGCCAAGCCTCCTATGAGCAGTTCTTC	CASSTRGASQASYEQFF
TRBV12-5	.	few	TRBJ1-2	TGTGCTAGTGGTTTGCCACAGGGCAGCTACACCTTC	CASGLPQGSYTF
TRBV19	.	.	TRBJ1-2	TGTGCCAGTAGTAAGGTTGTGGCAGGGGTGAAGAACTATGGCTACACCTTC	CASSKVVAGVKNYGYTF
TRBV5-1	TRBD1	.	TRBJ1-2	TGCGCCAGCAGCTTTACAGGGGATTCGCCAGGTGGCTACACCTTC	CASSFTGDSPGGYTF
TRBV7-6	.	.	TRBJ1-4	TGTGCCAGCAGCTTAGCTGGGAATCCAGCGGCTAATGAAAAACTGTTTTTT	CASSLAGNPAANEKLFF
TRBV6-5	.	.	TRBJ1-5	TGTGCCAGCAACTCAAGGCCCCAGCATTTT	CASNSRPQHF
TRBV10-3	.	.	TRBJ2-1	TGTGCCATCAGTGAGTCTGGGGTTGGAGGCAATGAGCAGTTCTTC	CAISESGVGGNEQFF
TRBV18	.	.	TRBJ1-2	TGTGCCAGCTCACCGGGACACCCAAAAGGCTATGGCTACACCTTC	CASSPGHPKGYGYTF
TRBV29-1	.	once	TRBJ1-1	TGCAGCGTAGGGGACTCCGGGGGCACTGAAGCTTTCTTT	CSVGDSGGTEAFF
TRBV30	.	.	TRBJ1-2	TGTGCCTGGAGCGCTGACGGGGAGAGAGCCGTTAACTATGGCTACACCTTC	CAWSADGERAVNYGYTF
TRBV5-1	TRBD1	once	TRBJ2-2	TGCGCCAGCAGCTTTGCAGGGGGCATAGGTAACACCGGGGAGCTGTTTTTT	CASSFAGGIGNTGELFF
TRBV25-1	.	.	TRBJ1-1	TGTGCCAGCAGTGACCTAGGGGGAACTGAAGCTTTCTTT	CASSDLGGTEAFF
TRBV5-4	TRBD2	.	TRBJ2-7	TGTGCCAGCAGCTCGCCGACTAGCGGGGTGTCCTACGAGCAGTACTTC	CASSSPTSGVSYEQYF
TRBV7-2	TRBD2	.	TRBJ2-7	TGTGCCAGCAGTCGACTTAGCGGGGGGACCTACGAGCAGTACTTC	CASSRLSGGTYEQYF
TRBV2	TRBD1	.	TRBJ1-2	TGTGCCAGCAACCTTAGACAGGGTGGCTATGGCTACACCTTC	CASNLRQGGYGYTF
TRBV7-2	.	.	TRBJ1-6	TGTGCCAGCAGCCCAGGGGCGGGAGGCTCCTATAATTCACCCCTCCACTTT	CASSPGAGGSYNSPLHF
TRBV27	.	few	TRBJ1-2	TGTGCCAGTTCGACAGCAAATAACTATGGCTACACCTTC	CASSTANNYGYTF
TRBV15	.	.	TRBJ1-5	TGTGCCACCAGCCTAGGAGGGAATCAGCCCCAGCATTTT	CATSLGGNQPQHF
TRBV28	TRBD2	.	TRBJ2-1	TGTGCCAGCAGTTTTAATGGCGGGGGTTGGAATGAGCAGTTCTTC	CASSFNGGGWNEQFF
TRBV5-1	.	.	TRBJ2-3	TGCGCCAGCAGCTTTTCGGGAGCTAGCACAGATACGCAGTATTTT	CASSFSGASTDTQYF
TRBV5-6	TRBD1	.	TRBJ1-4	TGTGCCAGCAGCCCCCCCGCAGGGGGCCCTTTCGGAAAACTGTTTTTT	CASSPPAGGPFGKLFF
TRBV28	.	.	TRBJ1-4	TGTGCCAGCAGTTTCCCCTATGTCAGGGGCGACGATCGGAAAAAACTGTTTTTT	CASSFPYVRGDDRKKLFF
TRBV5-6	TRBD1	.	TRBJ1-3	TGTGCCAGCAGCTGGGGACAGTTCGGCTCTGGAAACACCATATATTTT	CASSWGQFGSGNTIYF
TRBV3-1/TRBV3-2	.	.	TRBJ1-1	TGTGCCAGCAGCCCGGCGGGCACTGAAGCTTTCTTT	CASSPAGTEAFF
TRBV27	TRBD1	once	TRBJ1-6	TGTGCCAGCAGGACAGGGGGTTATAATTCACCCCTCCACTTT	CASRTGGYNSPLHF
TRBV30	.	.	TRBJ2-4	TGTGCCTGGAGTCGGGTAGCCAAAAACATTCAGTACTTC	CAWSRVAKNIQYF
TRBV7-8	.	many	TRBJ2-7	TGTGCCAGCAGCTTAGCGGGCGAGAACTACGAGCAGTACTTC	CASSLAGENYEQYF
TRBV6-1	TRBD1	.	TRBJ1-5	TGTGCCAGCAGTGAAGCAGGGTCACAGGGGTCCGATCAGCCCCAGCATTTT	CASSEAGSQGSDQPQHF
TRBV6-2/TRBV6-3	.	.	TRBJ1-5	TGTGCCAGCAGTCAGAGACAGTTTAGCAATCAGCCCCAGCATTTT	CASSQRQFSNQPQHF